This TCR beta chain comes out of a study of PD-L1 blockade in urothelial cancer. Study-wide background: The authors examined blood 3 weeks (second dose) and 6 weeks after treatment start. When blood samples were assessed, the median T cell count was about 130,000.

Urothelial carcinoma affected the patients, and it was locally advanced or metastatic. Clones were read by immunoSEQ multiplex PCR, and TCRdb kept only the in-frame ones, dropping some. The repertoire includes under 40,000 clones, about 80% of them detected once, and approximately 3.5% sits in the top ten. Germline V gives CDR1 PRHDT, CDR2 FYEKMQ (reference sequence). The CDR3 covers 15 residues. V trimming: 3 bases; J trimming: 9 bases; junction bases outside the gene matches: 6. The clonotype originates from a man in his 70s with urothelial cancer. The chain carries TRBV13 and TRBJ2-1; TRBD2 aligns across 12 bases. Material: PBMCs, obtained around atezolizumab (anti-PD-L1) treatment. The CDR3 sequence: CASSFIPGLAGEQFF. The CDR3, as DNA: TGTGCCAGCAGCTTTATCCCGGGACTAGCGGGTGAGCAGTTCTTC.